Below, 27 T cell receptor beta chains from the same sample are listed, as sequenced in a study of cytomegalovirus exposure and HLA in healthy donors. Data came from immunoSEQ multiplex PCR; TCRdb stores just in-frame clones and leaves some out. Here the sample spans over 150,000 clones, 80% to 90% being singletons. Sequenced sample: PBMCs. The receptors come from a man aged 18 to 30 in good health and CMV-seropositive.

The chain links TRBV4-1 to TRBJ1-2; 12 bases line up with TRBD1. From germline, CDR1 is MGHRA and CDR2 YSYEKL. V was clipped by 4 bases and J by 7 bases; unmatched bases: 10. This CDR3 is 16 amino acids long. Here the CDR3 reads CASSPGGDRGQFGYTF. For the CDR3, the DNA is TGCGCCAGCAGCCCCGGAGGGGACAGGGGGCAGTTTGGCTACACCTTC.

This chain joins TRBV5-1 and TRBJ2-3; maybe TRBD2 (5 bases). The germline gives CDR1 SGHRS, CDR2 YFSETQ. V lost 0 bases to trimming and J lost 0 bases, with 14 bases between them. The CDR3 totals 17 residues. CDR3 coding DNA: TGCGCCAGCAGCTTGGGGAGCGGCTATCCTAGCACAGATACGCAGTATTTT. It specifies CASSLGSGYPSTDTQYF.

The chain is built from TRBV2 and TRBJ2-1, with 7 bases identical to TRBD2. The V segment lost 6 bases and the J segment 2 bases; nucleotides outside the gene matches: 7. The CDR3 length is 15 residues. Germline V gene data show CDR1 as SNHLY and CDR2 as FYNNEI. The CDR3 protein is CASRDGTTTYNEQFF. CDR3 bases: TGTGCCAGCAGGGACGGGACTACAACCTACAATGAGCAGTTCTTC. Full variable domain (rest looked up from reference TRBV2 and TRBJ2-1): EPEVTQTPSHQVTQMGQEVILRCVPISNHLYFYWYRQILGQKVEFLVSFYNNEISEKSEIFDDQFSVERPDGSNFTLKIRSTKLEDSAMYFCASRDGTTTYNEQFFGPGTRLTVL.

The chain joins TRBV27 to TRBJ1-2, with 9 bases fitting TRBD1. The ends lost 5 bases at V and 9 bases at J; junction bases unmatched: 7. Germline V gene sequence: CDR1 MNHEY, CDR2 SMNVEV (reference sequence). This CDR3 comprises 13 residues. The CDR3: CASSLTGGARYTF. For the CDR3, the DNA is TGTGCCAGCAGTCTAACAGGGGGCGCGCGCTACACCTTC.

This clone is a singleton in its sample. J is TRBJ1-2 and V is TRBV19; D possibly corresponds to TRBD1 (6 bases). This CDR3 is built from 14 residues. V was clipped by 6 bases and J by 4 bases, with 15 bases between them. CDR1 is LNHDA, CDR2 SQIVND, per germline (reference sequence). CDR3 amino acids: CASRGTRRGYGYTF. The CDR3 DNA reads TGTGCCAGTAGGGGGACAAGAAGAGGCTATGGCTACACCTTC.

A single count supports this clone. J is TRBJ1-2 and V is TRBV6-1, with 9 bases aligning to TRBD1. The CDR3 runs 15 residues. Germline CDR1 MNHNS, CDR2 SASEGT. V shed 4 bases, J shed 4 bases, and the junction held 7 bases outside the gene matches. CDR3 DNA sequence: TGTGCCAGCAGTGGGGACAGGGCCCTTTTCTATGGCTACACCTTC. It yields the protein CASSGDRALFYGYTF.

V usage is TRBV7-2 and J usage is TRBJ2-3; 15 nucleotides line up with TRBD2. The germline V gene has CDR1 SGHTA and CDR2 FQGNSA. This CDR3 has 17 residues. The J segment lost 6 bases and the V segment lost 4 bases, leaving 8 bases of the junction unmatched. The CDR3 region has the DNA TGTGCCAGCAGCTCAGGGACTAGCGGGGGGCCCCAGGATACGCAGTATTTT. This encodes CASSSGTSGGPQDTQYF.

The V call is TRBV19, the J call TRBJ1-2, with TRBD1 matching 7 bases. This CDR3 has 14 amino acids. The trim removed 7 bases at V and 4 bases at J, leaving 9 bases unmatched. The germline V gene encodes CDR1 LNHDA and CDR2 SQIVND (reference sequence). CDR3 amino acids: CASKGANGVYGYTF. The CDR3 DNA reads as TGTGCCAGTAAGGGGGCCAATGGAGTCTATGGCTACACCTTC.

The genes are TRBV5-5 and TRBJ1-3; D remains unclear. The germline CDR1 and CDR2 sequences are SGHKS and YYEKEE (reference sequence). Trimming took 2 bases from V and 7 from J, leaving 10 bases between them. The CDR3 covers 13 residues. The CDR3 loop is CASSLAERNTIYF. For the CDR3, the DNA is TGTGCCAGCAGCTTAGCGGAGCGGAACACCATATATTTT.

The rearrangement uses TRBV19 and TRBJ1-4; 7 bases are a match to TRBD1. V lost 4 bases and J lost 0; bases outside the gene matches: 8. This CDR3 region has 17 residues. Germline values: CDR1 LNHDA, CDR2 SQIVND (reference sequence). The CDR3: CASSTRGRHATNEKLFF. The DNA of the CDR3 is TGTGCCAGTAGTACCAGGGGGAGACATGCAACTAATGAAAAACTGTTTTTT. Full variable domain (remainder filled in from reference TRBV19 and TRBJ1-4): DGGITQSPKYLFRKEGQNVTLSCEQNLNHDAMYWYRQDPGQGLRLIYYSQIVNDFQKGDIAEGYSVSREKKESFPLTVTSAQKNPTAFYLCASSTRGRHATNEKLFFGSGTQLSVL.

This chain joins TRBV5-6 and TRBJ2-7; TRBD2 might be the D (6 bases). V was pared by 4 bases and J by 4 bases, with 18 bases between. From germline, CDR1 is SGHDT and CDR2 YYEEEE. The CDR3 length is 15 residues. Here the CDR3 DNA reads TGTGCCAGCAGCCCCAGGGAACTAGCTCAGTACGAGCAGTACTTC. Protein sequence: CASSPRELAQYEQYF.

This clone was observed a single time. This chain links TRBV5-4 with TRBJ2-7, with TRBD2 identical over 8 bases. This CDR3 region has 14 residues. CDR1 is SGHNT and CDR2 is YYREEE in the germline V gene (reference sequence). With V trimmed by 5 bases and J by 3 bases, 7 bases remained unmatched. CDR3 coding DNA: TGTGCCAGCAGGCGGGGGGAGGACCTCTACGAGCAGTACTTC. It codes for CASRRGEDLYEQYF.

The chain employs TRBV7-8 and TRBJ2-7, with 7 bases lining up with TRBD2. Germline assignment: CDR1 SGHVS and CDR2 FQNEAQ. The CDR3 loop spans 15 amino acids. Trimming cost V 1 base and J 2 bases; bases outside gene matches: 5. CDR3 bases: TGTGCCAGCAGCTTAGGGCTAGCGGTGACCTACGAGCAGTACTTC. Its protein is CASSLGLAVTYEQYF.

This chain links TRBV7-2 with TRBJ2-7, with 15 bases identical to TRBD2. CDR3 length: 17 amino acids. V trimming: 3 bases; J trimming: 5 bases; junction bases outside the gene matches: 8. Germline V CDR1 and CDR2: SGHTA, FQGNSA. The CDR3 DNA reads TGTGCCAGCAGCTTCTGGGGACTAGCGGGAGGAAAGAACGAGCAGTACTTC. This codes for CASSFWGLAGGKNEQYF.

The chain uses TRBV7-9 and TRBJ1-6; 10 bases are shared with TRBD1. The germline V gene has CDR1 SEHNR and CDR2 FQNEAQ (reference sequence). V lost 1 base to trimming and J lost 1 base; unmatched junction nucleotides: 4. The CDR3 extends over 18 amino acids. The CDR3 DNA reads TGTGCCAGCAGCTTAGTTGGGACAGGGGAGTCCTATAATTCACCCCTCCACTTT. Amino acid sequence: CASSLVGTGESYNSPLHF. The full variable domain, completed using reference TRBV7-9 and TRBJ1-6, is DTGVSQNPRHKITKRGQNVTFRCDPISEHNRLYWYRQTLGQGPEFLTYFQNEAQLEKSRLLSDRFSAERPKGSFSTLEIQRTEQGDSAMYLCASSLVGTGESYNSPLHFGNGTRLTVT.

The V call is TRBV7-3, the J call TRBJ1-1, with D tentatively TRBD1 (6 bases). Per germline, CDR1 SGHTA and CDR2 FQGTGA. V was shortened by 3 bases and J by 1 base, with 12 bases between the two germline ends. The CDR3 runs to 15 residues. The CDR3 is CASSLAGVRNTEAFF. In DNA form, the CDR3 reads TGTGCCAGCAGCTTGGCAGGGGTTCGGAACACTGAAGCTTTCTTT.

The chain carries TRBV11-2 and TRBJ2-7; 7 bases map to TRBD2. Trimming removed 5 bases from V and 2 bases from J; junction bases left unmatched: 9. The CDR3 is 15 amino acids. CDR1 is SGHAT, CDR2 FQNNGV, per germline. The CDR3 region is CASSHLGAGPYEQYF. The CDR3 coding sequence is TGTGCCAGCAGCCATCTGGGAGCGGGGCCCTACGAGCAGTACTTC.

The rearrangement uses TRBV27 and TRBJ1-2; 9 bases map to TRBD1. The germline V gene encodes CDR1 MNHEY and CDR2 SMNVEV (reference sequence). Losses at the gene ends were 5 bases for V and 4 bases for J; bases not matched to a gene: 14. CDR3 length equals 17 residues. The DNA of the CDR3 is TGTGCCAGCAGTGGGGGACAGGGAGAAGGAGGGGTCTATGGCTACACCTTC. As protein: CASSGGQGEGGVYGYTF.

The chain recombines TRBV20-1 with TRBJ2-7; the match to TRBD2 covers 10 bases. From germline, CDR1 is DFQATT and CDR2 SNEGSKA (reference sequence). This CDR3 contains 11 residues. CDR3 DNA sequence: TGCTTAAGCGGGAGGGCCGATGAGCAGTACTTC. It is translated as CLSGRADEQYF.

The chain carries TRBV19 and TRBJ1-4; D unclear. CDR1 LNHDA and CDR2 SQIVND come from the germline V gene (reference sequence). This CDR3 has 14 residues. Trimming took 7 bases from V and 7 from J, leaving 16 bases between them. The CDR3 region is CASKPGSSFEKLFF. The CDR3 nucleotides are TGTGCCAGTAAACCCGGGTCTTCCTTTGAAAAACTGTTTTTT.

In its sample, this clone was seen a few times. This chain links TRBV10-1 with TRBJ1-5; 11 positions match TRBD1. The CDR3 is 16 residues long. Per germline, CDR1 WNHNN and CDR2 SYGVQD (reference sequence). V lost 6 bases to trimming and J lost 0 bases; unmatched junction nucleotides: 4. In DNA form, the CDR3 reads TGCGCCAGCAGGGACAGGGGGCCGTATAGCAATCAGCCCCAGCATTTT. Amino acid sequence: CASRDRGPYSNQPQHF.

The genes are TRBV5-1 and TRBJ1-1, with no clear D. Germline CDR1 and CDR2: SGHRS and YFSETQ. The CDR3 consists of 11 residues. V was trimmed by 0 bases and J by 7 bases, leaving 4 bases between them. CDR3 DNA: TGCGCCAGCAGCTTGGCAGGTGAAGCTTTCTTT. It codes for CASSLAGEAFF.

The chain recombines TRBV25-1 with TRBJ2-2, with D perhaps matching TRBD2 (6 bases). The CDR3 loop spans 14 amino acids. Germline V gives CDR1 MGHDK, CDR2 SYGVNS. V was pared by 6 bases and J by 7 bases, with 15 bases between. As DNA, the CDR3 is TGTGCCAGCAGCCGCGTGGGGGAGGTCGGGGAGCTGTTTTTT. Translation: CASSRVGEVGELFF.

The gene calls are TRBV2 and TRBJ2-3, with 9 bases fitting TRBD2. Trimming at V came to 3 bases and at J to 7 bases, leaving 5 bases not matched to a gene. CDR1 is SNHLY and CDR2 is FYNNEI in the germline V gene. CDR3 length: 14 residues. CDR3 region: CASSDGGRAYTQYF. The CDR3 bases are TGTGCCAGCAGTGACGGCGGGAGGGCCTATACGCAGTATTTT.

This rearrangement joins TRBV5-1 to TRBJ2-1, with D unclear. CDR3 length equals 13 residues. Deletions cut 4 bases from V and 7 bases from J, with 12 bases between. Germline V gives CDR1 SGHRS, CDR2 YFSETQ. The CDR3 is CASSETNSNEQFF. The DNA for the CDR3 is TGCGCCAGCAGCGAGACAAATTCGAATGAGCAGTTCTTC. Complete variable domain (other parts from reference TRBV5-1 and TRBJ2-1): KAGVTQTPRYLIKTRGQQVTLSCSPISGHRSVSWYQQTPGQGLQFLFEYFSETQRNKGNFPGRFSGRQFSNSRSEMNVSTLELGDSALYLCASSETNSNEQFFGPGTRLTVL.

The chain links TRBV5-8 to TRBJ2-7; 8 positions match TRBD1. The V and J ends lost 2 bases and 3 bases, in that order; junction bases with no gene match: 7. Per germline, CDR1 SGHTS and CDR2 YDEGEE. The CDR3 extends over 15 amino acids. This chain's CDR3 is CASSLPGQAVYEQYF. CDR3 bases: TGTGCCAGCAGCTTACCGGGACAGGCAGTCTACGAGCAGTACTTC.

CDR3 coding DNA: TGCAGCGTCAGGACAAACTCCTACGAGCAGTACTTC. The encoded protein is CSVRTNSYEQYF. This chain uses TRBV29-1 with TRBJ2-7; tentative D call: TRBD1 (5 bases). V was clipped by 6 bases and J by 0 bases, with 9 bases between them. This CDR3 is 12 amino acids long. Germline values: CDR1 SQVTM, CDR2 ANQGSEA.